The 11 T cell receptor beta chains reported below all come from one sample, sequenced in a study of Graves' ophthalmopathy and Graves' hyperthyroidism. The authors amplified TCR beta CDR3 regions, and they did so from RNA transcripts for repertoire sequencing. The library came from an HTBI-primed first-round RT-PCR and a second-round multiplex PCR. TCRdb itself ran the multiplex PCR reads through MiXCR, one entry per CDR3 protein. The table shows hundreds of thousands of distinct CDR3 sequences, with 20% to 25% occurring only once. The specimen was peripheral blood. Source of these receptors: a woman between 18 and 30 years old with stable Graves' hyperthyroidism. Some clones in this sample may be carry-over from other donors' samples.

The chain uses TRBV29-1 and TRBJ1-1; a weak D match, TRBD1 (5 bases). CDR3 length equals 13 residues. V lost 5 bases and J lost 4, with 14 bases in between. Germline V gene data show CDR1 as SQVTM and CDR2 as ANQGSEA. In DNA, the CDR3 is TGCAGCGTTTCCTGGCAGACAGCCACTGAAGCTTTCTTT. This codes for CSVSWQTATEAFF.

The chain combines TRBV12-3 or TRBV12-4 with TRBJ2-5; TRBD1 aligns across 9 bases. With V trimmed by 6 bases and J by 4 bases, 9 bases remained unmatched. The CDR3 length is 15 residues. This chain's CDR3 is CASSQLQGAGETQYF. The CDR3 DNA reads as TGTGCCAGCAGCCAATTACAGGGGGCTGGAGAGACCCAGTACTTC.

V gene TRBV18 combines with J gene TRBJ2-5, with D perhaps TRBD1 (5 bases). This CDR3 has 14 residues. Trimming stripped 3 bases from V and 2 bases from J, with 10 bases between. Germline values: CDR1 KGHSH, CDR2 LQKENI. CDR3 residues: CASSPYRKQETQYF. CDR3 nucleotide sequence: TGTGCCAGCTCACCCTACAGGAAGCAAGAGACCCAGTACTTC.

This chain uses TRBV20-1 with TRBJ2-3, with D hard to call. V shed 5 bases and J shed 0 bases, with 12 bases lying between them. This CDR3 is 14 amino acids long. Per the germline V gene, CDR1 is DFQATT and CDR2 is SNEGSKA (reference sequence). The CDR3 DNA sequence: TGCAGTGCTCCTCAGAAAAGGAGCACAGATACGCAGTATTTT. Its translation: CSAPQKRSTDTQYF.

The V gene is TRBV11-2, the J gene TRBJ1-1; possibly TRBD1 for D (5 bases). CDR1 SGHAT and CDR2 FQNNGV come from the germline V gene. Trimming shortened V by 0 bases and J by 6 bases, and 14 bases separated the two germline ends. The CDR3 loop spans 15 amino acids. The CDR3, as DNA: TGTGCCAGCAGCTTAGACCCAGGGCCTCCATCTGAAGCTTTCTTT. Translating gives CASSLDPGPPSEAFF.

This clonotype has a single count. V is TRBV19 and J is TRBJ2-5; 7 positions match TRBD2. The CDR3 consists of 12 residues. Per germline, CDR1 LNHDA and CDR2 SQIVND (reference sequence). V trimming: 8 bases; J trimming: 8 bases; junction bases outside the gene matches: 8. CDR3 residues: CASSREFGTQYF. Here the CDR3 DNA reads TGTGCCAGTTCGCGGGAGTTTGGAACCCAGTACTTC.

This clonotype was counted many times. V is TRBV2 and J is TRBJ2-3, with 13 nucleotides matching TRBD2. Trimming removed 4 bases from V and 0 bases from J; junction bases left unmatched: 7. Germline lookup yields CDR1 SNHLY and CDR2 FYNNEI. This CDR3 is 18 amino acids long. CDR3 DNA: TGTGCCAGCAGTGTACCGGGACTAGCGGGGCCTAGCACAGATACGCAGTATTTT. Protein sequence: CASSVPGLAGPSTDTQYF.

The chain links TRBV12-3 or TRBV12-4 to TRBJ1-2, with 8 positions matching TRBD1. The CDR3 is 15 amino acids. With 2 bases clipped from V and 4 bases from J, the junction kept 6 bases outside the gene matches. The CDR3 bases are TGTGCCAGCAGTTTACACACAGGGGGAGGCTATGGCTACACCTTC. This encodes CASSLHTGGGYGYTF.

This clonotype came up many times. The chain recombines TRBV30 with TRBJ1-5, with D hard to call. V lost 0 bases and J lost 4, with 10 bases in between. In germline, CDR1 is GTSNPN, CDR2 SVGIG (reference sequence). This CDR3 contains 14 residues. The CDR3 loop reads CAWSVWTVNQPQHF. CDR3 bases: TGTGCCTGGAGTGTATGGACGGTGAATCAGCCCCAGCATTTT.

There are many counts of this clonotype. The chain has TRBV7-2 and TRBJ1-6, with 8 bases matching TRBD1. The CDR3 contains 16 residues. J gave up 8 bases and V 5 bases, and 11 bases lay outside the gene matches. CDR1 and CDR2 from the germline V gene are SGHTA and FQGNSA. The CDR3 here is CASSTGQGFLDSPLHF. The DNA for the CDR3 is TGTGCCAGCAGCACCGGACAGGGTTTTTTGGATTCACCCCTCCACTTT.

V gene TRBV28 combines with J gene TRBJ1-1; D gene unclear. The CDR3 totals 12 residues. Trimming removed 7 bases at V and 0 bases at J, with 6 bases between. Looked up from germline, CDR1 is MDHEN and CDR2 is SYDVKM. CDR3 protein: CASTILNTEAFF. The DNA for the CDR3 is TGTGCCAGCACCATTTTGAACACTGAAGCTTTCTTT.